This T cell receptor (beta chain) was recorded in a study of post-analysis software for immune sequencing data. Study at large: Disease courses included relapsing-remitting, secondary progressive and progressive-relapsing multiple sclerosis. Findings and caveats of the study: For normalized Chao1 diversity, multiple sclerosis patients scored significantly lower than controls did. The F measure placed samples prepared in the same batch into strongly shared clusters. A few TRBV segments occurring more often in patients than controls included TRBV5-6, TRBV5-1 and TRBV20-1.

Unique molecular identifiers had been added to the TCR beta cDNA libraries. About 540,000 cDNA molecules were obtained from around 1 to 9.1 million T cells. TCRdb passed the PCR reads through MiXCR, listing each CDR3 protein once. The sample carries fewer than 550,000 distinct CDR3 sequences, 34% recorded once. Note on this clonotype: As yet, its antigen is unknown.

CDR1 and CDR2 (germline): MNHEY, SVGAGI. V gave up 8 bases and J gave up 9 bases; unmatched junction bases: 9. The CDR3 extends over 15 amino acids. Sequenced material: blood. V and J are TRBV6-5 and TRBJ1-6; TRBD1 matches 11 bases. This clonotype was sampled from a girl under 18 with multiple sclerosis. CDR3 protein: CASSPGGTGGSPLHF. Here the CDR3 DNA reads TGTGCCAGCTCCCCCGGTGGGACAGGGGGTTCACCCCTCCACTTT.